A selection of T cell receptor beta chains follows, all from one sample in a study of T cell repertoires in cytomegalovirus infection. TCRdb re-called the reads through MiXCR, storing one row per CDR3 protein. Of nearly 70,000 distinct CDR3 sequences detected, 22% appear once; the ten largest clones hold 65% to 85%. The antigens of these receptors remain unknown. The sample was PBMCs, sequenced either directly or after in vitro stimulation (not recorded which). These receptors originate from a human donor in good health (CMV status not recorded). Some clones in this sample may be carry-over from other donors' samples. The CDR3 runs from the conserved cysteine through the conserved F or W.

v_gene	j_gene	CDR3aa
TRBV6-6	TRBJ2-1	CASSYSFSRWDEQFF
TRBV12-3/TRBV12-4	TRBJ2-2	CASSPRGHTGELFF
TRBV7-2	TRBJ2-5	CASSLEGGVYYF
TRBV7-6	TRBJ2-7	CASSLGGTSGYEQYF
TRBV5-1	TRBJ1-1	CASSSTVNTEAFF
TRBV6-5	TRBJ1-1	CASRSWGNTEAFF
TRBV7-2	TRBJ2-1	CASSLVGRISNEQFF
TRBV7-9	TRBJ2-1	CASSLAGHMFSYNEQFF
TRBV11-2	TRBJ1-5	CASSLGRGHSNQPQHF
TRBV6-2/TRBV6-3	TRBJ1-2	CASTIGTANYGYTF
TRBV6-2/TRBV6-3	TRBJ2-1	CASSRDNSYNEQFF
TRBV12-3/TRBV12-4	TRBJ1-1	CASSLSLSMNTEAFF
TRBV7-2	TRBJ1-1	CASSLFIGTEAFF
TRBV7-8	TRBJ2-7	CASTQGGQQVYEQYF
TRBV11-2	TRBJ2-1	CASSLGGNYNEQFF
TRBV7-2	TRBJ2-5	CASSSDGRADETQYF
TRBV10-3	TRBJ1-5	CAISVLENQPQHF
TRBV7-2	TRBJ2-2	CASSPLGYTGELFF
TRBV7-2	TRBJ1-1	CASSLLGASNTEAFF
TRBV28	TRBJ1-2	CASSLQGYGYTF
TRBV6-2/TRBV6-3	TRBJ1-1	CASRGWDRFGGTEAFF
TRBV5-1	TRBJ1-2	CASSLSEPYGYTF
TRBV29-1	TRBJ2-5	CSGGLAGAGETQYF
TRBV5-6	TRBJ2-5	CASSPTSGETQYF
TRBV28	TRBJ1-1	CASVTGGHTEAFF
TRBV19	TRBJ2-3	CASKKTSGRARAGEDTQYF
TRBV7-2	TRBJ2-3	CASSIERGGAGTQYF
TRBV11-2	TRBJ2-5	CASSPGQGGQETQYF
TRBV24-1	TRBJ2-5	CATSDADGKETQYF
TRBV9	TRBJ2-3	CASSVGVHTDTQYF